Following are 27 T cell receptor beta chains from one sample sequenced in a study of blood T cell repertoires in COVID-19. This table comes from immunoSEQ multiplex PCR, and its TCRdb copy is limited to in-frame clones, with some not included. Among 40,000 to 55,000 clones, approximately 84% were seen once, and the ten largest hold 2.5% to 3%. Sequences were obtained from peripheral blood. Source of these receptors: a man between 45 and 60 years old with acute or convalescent COVID-19.

The chain has TRBV24-1 and TRBJ2-1; 12 positions agree with TRBD2. The CDR3 runs to 18 residues. Germline CDR1 is KGHDR and CDR2 is SFDVKD. The V gene end was trimmed by 0 bases and the J gene end by 9 bases; junction bases not matched to a gene: 11. In DNA, the CDR3 is TGTGCCACCAGTGATTTGCGGGGCCTAGCGGGAGGGCCGGGTGAGCAGTTCTTC. It specifies CATSDLRGLAGGPGEQFF.

CDR3 sequence reads: CASSSSTDTQYF. DNA of the CDR3: TGCGCCAGCAGCTCTAGCACAGATACGCAGTATTTT. The chain recombines TRBV5-1 with TRBJ2-3; D unclear. Germline lookup yields CDR1 SGHRS and CDR2 YFSETQ. The V gene lost 3 bases and the J gene lost 0 bases, with 2 bases spanning the gap. The CDR3 is 12 residues long.

The chain joins TRBV5-8 to TRBJ2-1; 9 bases are shared with TRBD2. Per the germline V gene, CDR1 is SGHTS and CDR2 is YDEGEE. V lost 6 bases and J lost 8; bases outside the gene matches: 15. The CDR3 consists of 16 residues. CDR3 sequence reads: CASTTVAGAAVDEQFF. The CDR3 DNA reads TGTGCCAGCACGACAGTAGCGGGGGCCGCCGTGGATGAGCAGTTCTTC.

This clone appeared a few times. The chain links TRBV21-1 to TRBJ2-7; the tabulated D call, TRBD1, remains unverified against the DNA. TRBV21-1 is termed a pseudogene. This CDR3 region has 13 residues. CDR3 sequence: CASSKGTDYEQYF. The CDR3 bases are TGTGCCAGCAGCAAAGGGACAGACTACGAGCAGTACTTC.

This chain connects TRBV5-1 to TRBJ1-6, with D perhaps TRBD1 (6 bases). Germline values: CDR1 SGHRS, CDR2 YFSETQ. CDR3 length equals 15 residues. The germline V and J ends were trimmed by 0 bases and 7 bases, with 11 bases remaining between them. The CDR3 DNA follows: TGCGCCAGCAGCTTGGAGTCGACAGGCAATTCACCCCTCCACTTT. It translates to CASSLESTGNSPLHF. The full variable domain, completed using reference TRBV5-1 and TRBJ1-6, is KAGVTQTPRYLIKTRGQQVTLSCSPISGHRSVSWYQQTPGQGLQFLFEYFSETQRNKGNFPGRFSGRQFSNSRSEMNVSTLELGDSALYLCASSLESTGNSPLHFGNGTRLTVT.

This sequence joins TRBV30 and TRBJ1-2; 8 bases are shared with TRBD1. The CDR3 consists of 13 residues. Germline V lookup: CDR1 GTSNPN, CDR2 SVGIG (reference sequence). V lost 0 bases and J lost 5; bases outside the gene matches: 2. The CDR3 protein is CAWSVTGGYGYTF. As DNA, the CDR3 is TGTGCCTGGAGTGTAACAGGGGGGTATGGCTACACCTTC.

The chain has TRBV9 and TRBJ2-3; 9 nucleotides agree with TRBD1. With 4 bases clipped from V and 1 base from J, the junction kept 10 bases outside the gene matches. This CDR3 has 17 residues. Germline V CDR1 and CDR2: SGDLS, YYNGEE. The CDR3 loop reads CASSPTGGGLGTDTQYF. The CDR3 DNA reads TGTGCCAGCAGCCCGACAGGGGGGGGGCTCGGCACAGATACGCAGTATTTT. The whole variable domain, remainder taken from reference TRBV9 and TRBJ2-3, is DSGVTQTPKHLITATGQRVTLRCSPRSGDLSVYWYQQSLDQGLQFLIQYYNGEERAKGNILERFSAQQFPDLHSELNLSSLELGDSALYFCASSPTGGGLGTDTQYFGPGTRLTVL.

The rearrangement links TRBV5-1 to TRBJ2-4; 7 nucleotides align to TRBD1. V trimming: 0 bases; J trimming: 2 bases; junction bases outside the gene matches: 5. Germline V gene sequence: CDR1 SGHRS, CDR2 YFSETQ. This CDR3 is built from 16 residues. CDR3 in amino acids: CASSLEGASTKNIQYF. In DNA, the CDR3 is TGCGCCAGCAGCTTGGAGGGGGCCTCGACCAAAAACATTCAGTACTTC. Combining the CDR3 with reference TRBV5-1 and TRBJ2-4 gives the whole variable domain KAGVTQTPRYLIKTRGQQVTLSCSPISGHRSVSWYQQTPGQGLQFLFEYFSETQRNKGNFPGRFSGRQFSNSRSEMNVSTLELGDSALYLCASSLEGASTKNIQYFGAGTRLSVL.

This clone occurred once. The chain uses TRBV19 and TRBJ2-7, with D perhaps matching TRBD1 (6 bases). The V and J ends lost 5 bases and 2 bases respectively, with 13 bases between them. CDR3 length: 14 amino acids. The germline gives CDR1 LNHDA, CDR2 SQIVND (reference sequence). CDR3 residues: CASSAPGTTYEQYF. The CDR3 coding sequence is TGTGCCAGTAGTGCTCCCGGGACAACCTACGAGCAGTACTTC.

The chain has TRBV5-5 and TRBJ2-1, with TRBD2 identical over 14 bases. This CDR3 region has 13 residues. Germline assignment: CDR1 SGHKS and CDR2 YYEKEE (reference sequence). V gave up 0 bases and J gave up 14 bases; unmatched junction bases: 1. CDR3 sequence: CASSLGLAGGEFF. The CDR3 nucleotides are TGTGCCAGCAGCTTGGGACTAGCGGGAGGGGAGTTCTTC.

This clone was observed a single time. The rearrangement joins TRBV7-2 to TRBJ1-2; 7 bases are a match to TRBD1. The CDR3 is 16 residues long. CDR1 and CDR2 from the germline V gene are SGHTA and FQGNSA. The V segment lost 2 bases and the J segment 6 bases; nucleotides outside the gene matches: 12. CDR3 nucleotide sequence: TGTGCCAGCAGCTTAACCGTCTGGGCAGGGGGAAATGGCTACACCTTC. This translates into CASSLTVWAGGNGYTF.

This chain links TRBV3-1 (or the pseudogene TRBV3-2) with TRBJ1-2; 8 nucleotides agree with TRBD1. The CDR3 has 16 amino acids. Trimming removed 4 bases from V and 4 bases from J; junction bases left unmatched: 11. Germline V gives CDR1 LGHDT, CDR2 YNNKEL (reference sequence). As DNA, the CDR3 is TGTGCCAGCAGCCGTACAGGGGGTCACACTTCCTATGGCTACACCTTC. Translation gives CASSRTGGHTSYGYTF.

This clone turned up a few times. The chain uses TRBV7-2 and TRBJ1-6, with 8 bases identical to TRBD1. Germline values: CDR1 SGHTA, CDR2 FQGNSA. The ends lost 2 bases at V and 5 bases at J; junction bases unmatched: 5. The CDR3 runs to 16 residues. The CDR3 is CASSLQGAGNNSPLHF. CDR3 bases: TGTGCCAGCAGCTTACAGGGGGCGGGAAATAATTCACCCCTCCACTTT.

The rearrangement links TRBV5-1 to TRBJ2-5; TRBD2 matches at 11 bases. V was pared by 3 bases and J by 1 base, with 5 bases of the junction left unmatched. Germline V lookup: CDR1 SGHRS, CDR2 YFSETQ. This CDR3 is built from 16 residues. The CDR3 nucleotides are TGCGCCAGCAGCTATAGCGGGGGGGTTCTCCAAGAGACCCAGTACTTC. Translating gives CASSYSGGVLQETQYF.

The chain links TRBV28 to TRBJ1-5; the D gene is possibly TRBD1 (5 bases). Germline CDR1 reads MDHEN; CDR2 reads SYDVKM. The CDR3 has 15 residues. Trimming removed 2 bases at V and 2 bases at J, with 10 bases between. CDR3 residues: CASSLEGVGNQPQHF. DNA of the CDR3: TGTGCCAGCAGTTTAGAAGGGGTCGGCAATCAGCCCCAGCATTTT.

The V gene is TRBV6-1, the J gene TRBJ1-4; TRBD1 matches at 10 bases. J lost 2 bases, V lost 4 bases, and 4 bases had no gene match. This CDR3 comprises 16 residues. Germline loops: CDR1 MNHNS, CDR2 SASEGT. The CDR3 spells CASSGQGARTNEKLFF. DNA of the CDR3: TGTGCCAGCAGTGGACAGGGGGCGCGTACTAATGAAAAACTGTTTTTT.

The chain combines TRBV24-1 with TRBJ2-7; 8 bases map to TRBD2. Germline V gene sequence: CDR1 KGHDR, CDR2 SFDVKD. The CDR3 sequence is 14 residues long. Trimming at V came to 9 bases and at J to 4 bases, leaving 10 bases not matched to a gene. CDR3 in DNA: TGTGCCACCGCGGAGAGCGGGAGAAGGTACGAGCAGTACTTC. Translated, it gives CATAESGRRYEQYF.

The chain has TRBV15 and TRBJ2-5; 7 bases are a match to TRBD2. The CDR3 has 16 residues. V lost 5 bases, J lost 5 bases, and 14 bases stayed unmatched. The V gene's germline CDR1 is LNHNV and CDR2 YYDKDF (reference sequence). The CDR3 DNA is TGTGCCACCAGCGAGAAGGACGGACTAGTCGAGGAGACCCAGTACTTC. Amino acids: CATSEKDGLVEETQYF.

The genes are TRBV28 and TRBJ2-7; TRBD2 is a possible D gene (6 bases). The length of the CDR3 is 16 residues. The germline V and J ends were trimmed by 8 bases and 0 bases, with 20 bases remaining between them. The V gene's germline CDR1 is MDHEN and CDR2 SYDVKM. For the CDR3, the DNA is TGTGCCAGCCTCCCTTGGGGAGGCGGCAGCTCCTACGAGCAGTACTTC. This sequence encodes CASLPWGGGSSYEQYF.

The J gene is TRBJ2-7, the V gene TRBV11-2, with a possible D match to TRBD1 (6 bases). The CDR3 spans 14 residues. Germline V CDR1 and CDR2: SGHAT, FQNNGV. The V end was cut by 5 bases, the J end by 1 base, with 12 bases between. Here the CDR3 reads CASSRGHLSYEQYF. CDR3 DNA sequence: TGTGCCAGCAGCCGGGGACATCTTTCCTACGAGCAGTACTTC.

The chain joins TRBV6-1 to TRBJ2-2; D possibly corresponds to TRBD2 (6 bases). Trimming shortened V by 3 bases and J by 6 bases, and 11 bases separated the two germline ends. The CDR3 extends over 14 amino acids. CDR1 and CDR2 (germline): MNHNS, SASEGT. The CDR3 protein is CASSDTGEAGELFF. DNA of the CDR3: TGTGCCAGCAGTGACACGGGAGAGGCCGGGGAGCTGTTTTTT.

The genes are TRBV29-1 and TRBJ1-6; D is perhaps TRBD1 (5 bases). The CDR3 contains 14 residues. Germline loops: CDR1 SQVTM, CDR2 ANQGSEA. V was shortened by 5 bases and J by 7 bases, with 15 bases between the two germline ends. CDR3 sequence: CSVRDLSVNSPLHF. The CDR3 coding sequence is TGCAGCGTTAGGGACTTGAGCGTAAATTCACCCCTCCACTTT.

CDR3 in DNA: TGTGCCAGTAGTGAACTAGCGGGGGAGTTCCACAATGAGCAGTTCTTC. Its protein product is CASSELAGEFHNEQFF. The chain is built from TRBV19 and TRBJ2-1; TRBD2 aligns across 11 bases. Germline loops: CDR1 LNHDA, CDR2 SQIVND (reference sequence). The length of the CDR3 is 16 residues. V trimming: 5 bases; J trimming: 5 bases; junction bases outside the gene matches: 8.

The chain is built from TRBV7-9 and TRBJ1-5; D may be TRBD1 (5 bases). Germline-derived CDR1 and CDR2 are SEHNR and FQNEAQ (reference sequence). The CDR3 contains 15 residues. The V and J ends lost 4 bases and 5 bases respectively, with 15 bases between them. The CDR3 reads CASSSGGGRDQPQHF. CDR3 in DNA: TGTGCCAGCAGCTCCGGTGGGGGGAGGGATCAGCCCCAGCATTTT.

The rearrangement links TRBV2 to TRBJ1-4; D perhaps matches TRBD1 (5 bases). CDR3 length: 15 amino acids. Germline V gene lookup returns CDR1 SNHLY and CDR2 FYNNEI. V lost 10 bases to trimming and J lost 8 bases, with 23 bases between them. Here the CDR3 DNA reads TGTGCCATCACGATGGGAGGCAGGGTTCAGGAAAAACTGTTTTTT. This encodes CAITMGGRVQEKLFF.

The gene calls are TRBV3-1 (or the pseudogene TRBV3-2) and TRBJ2-7; TRBD2 might be the D (6 bases). Deletions cut 4 bases from V and 1 base from J, with 11 bases between. The germline CDR1 and CDR2 sequences are LGHDT and YNNKEL (reference sequence). CDR3 length equals 14 residues. Here the CDR3 reads CASSPRTNSYEQYF. CDR3 DNA: TGTGCCAGCAGCCCGAGGACTAATTCCTACGAGCAGTACTTC.

On this clone itself: One junction end disagrees with the germline gene, perhaps due to a read error. This chain joins TRBV2 and TRBJ2-1; D unresolved. CDR3 length equals 15 residues. The germline gives CDR1 SNHLY, CDR2 FYNNEI. CDR3 nucleotide sequence: TGTGCCAGCAGTGGATGGTCTTTCTCCTACGATGAGCAGTTCTTC. Protein sequence: CASSGWSFSYDEQFF.